What follows are 26 T cell receptor beta chains derived from one specimen sequenced in a study of PD-L1 blockade in urothelial cancer. Described time point: peripheral blood 6 weeks after treatment start. Data came from immunoSEQ multiplex PCR; TCRdb stores just in-frame clones and leaves some out. The sample carries around 48,000 clones, approximately 84% recorded once. The material was PBMCs, obtained around atezolizumab (anti-PD-L1) treatment. These TCRs come from a man aged 60-69 years with urothelial cancer.

CDR3 sequence (DNA): TGTGCCAGCAGCTTGGGGACTAGCGGTGATACGCAGTATTTT. Encoded protein: CASSLGTSGDTQYF. The genes are TRBV7-3 and TRBJ2-3, with 11 positions matching TRBD2. V shed 3 bases, J shed 6 bases, and the junction held 2 bases outside the gene matches. This CDR3 region has 14 residues. The germline V gene encodes CDR1 SGHTA and CDR2 FQGTGA.

This clone was detected once. This chain joins TRBV6-6 and TRBJ1-4; a weak D match, TRBD1 (5 bases). Germline V gene sequence: CDR1 MNHNY, CDR2 SVGAGI (reference sequence). The CDR3 loop spans 14 amino acids. V lost 6 bases to trimming and J lost 4 bases, with 12 bases between them. The CDR3 coding sequence is TGTGCCAGCAGGTCAGGGTCCCTTAATGAAAAACTGTTTTTT. It specifies CASRSGSLNEKLFF.

The V gene is TRBV6-6, the J gene TRBJ1-1; D is unclear. Trimming removed 5 bases from V and 0 bases from J, with 7 bases in between. The CDR3 consists of 13 residues. The germline V gene encodes CDR1 MNHNY and CDR2 SVGAGI (reference sequence). CDR3 loop: CASSVTMNTEAFF. The CDR3 bases are TGTGCCAGCAGTGTTACAATGAACACTGAAGCTTTCTTT.

The rearrangement uses TRBV18 and TRBJ2-3; a possible D gene is TRBD1 (5 bases). CDR3 length equals 16 residues. CDR1 is KGHSH, CDR2 LQKENI, per germline. V lost 1 base to trimming and J lost 2 bases, with 13 bases between them. The DNA of the CDR3 is TGTGCCAGCTCACCACGGGAAGTAGGGGCCACAGATACGCAGTATTTT. It translates to CASSPREVGATDTQYF.

The rearrangement joins TRBV7-6 to TRBJ2-6; 10 bases line up with TRBD2. Germline CDR1 reads SGHVS; CDR2 reads FNYEAQ. The CDR3 sequence is 18 residues long. Trimming at V came to 5 bases and at J to 2 bases, leaving 9 bases not matched to a gene. Here the CDR3 reads CASSLGGSGGAGANVLTF. CDR3 in DNA: TGTGCCAGCAGCCTCGGTGGCAGCGGGGGGGCTGGGGCCAACGTCCTGACTTTC. The complete variable domain, with remaining parts taken from reference TRBV7-6 and TRBJ2-6, reads GAGVSQSPRYKVTKRGQDVALRCDPISGHVSLYWYRQALGQGPEFLTYFNYEAQQDKSGLPNDRFSAERPEGSISTLTIQRTEQRDSAMYRCASSLGGSGGAGANVLTFGAGSRLTVL.

This chain connects TRBV9 to TRBJ1-6, with a possible D match to TRBD1 (5 bases). V lost 1 base, J lost 10 bases, and 9 bases lay in between. Germline values: CDR1 SGDLS, CDR2 YYNGEE. The length of the CDR3 is 13 residues. Here the CDR3 DNA reads TGTGCCAGCAGCGTACGACCAGGGTCACCCCTCCACTTT. It yields the protein CASSVRPGSPLHF.

The chain links TRBV9 to TRBJ1-2, with unresolved D. V dropped 1 base and J dropped 3 bases, with 13 bases sitting between them. This CDR3 has 15 residues. Per the germline V gene, CDR1 is SGDLS and CDR2 is YYNGEE. Written as DNA, the CDR3 is TGTGCCAGCAGCGTATCCCTACGGGATGACTATGGCTACACCTTC. Its protein product is CASSVSLRDDYGYTF. Drawing the rest from reference TRBV9 and TRBJ1-2, the complete variable domain is DSGVTQTPKHLITATGQRVTLRCSPRSGDLSVYWYQQSLDQGLQFLIQYYNGEERAKGNILERFSAQQFPDLHSELNLSSLELGDSALYFCASSVSLRDDYGYTFGSGTRLTVV.

Comments on this clone: One end of the junction varies from germline; a read error may be responsible. The CDR3 loop is CASSPDRGYEQYF. DNA for the CDR3: TGTGCTAGCAGCCCGGACAGGGGCTACGAGCAGTACTTC. The J gene is TRBJ2-7, the V gene TRBV7-7; 9 nucleotides agree with TRBD1. CDR1 is SSHAT and CDR2 is FNYEAQ in the germline V gene (reference sequence). This CDR3 has 13 residues.

This clone was observed a single time. The chain uses TRBV27 and TRBJ2-3, with TRBD2 as a possible D gene (5 bases). The CDR3 spans 14 residues. V was clipped by 4 bases and J by 1 base, with 9 bases between them. CDR1 is MNHEY and CDR2 is SMNVEV in the germline V gene (reference sequence). The CDR3 bases are TGTGCCAGCAGTTCGGCGCGGGGCACAGATACGCAGTATTTT. It specifies CASSSARGTDTQYF.

The CDR3 reads CASSPGRQGANEKLFF. The CDR3 DNA sequence: TGTGCCAGCAGCCCGGGGAGACAGGGGGCAAATGAAAAACTGTTTTTT. The rearrangement joins TRBV5-4 to TRBJ1-4; 10 bases are a match to TRBD1. The trim removed 4 bases at V and 5 bases at J, leaving 8 bases unmatched. The CDR3 is made up of 16 amino acids. Germline CDR1 SGHNT, CDR2 YYREEE (reference sequence).

J is TRBJ2-1 and V is TRBV7-8, with D unclear. Deletions cut 1 base from V and 7 bases from J, with 8 bases between. The germline V gene has CDR1 SGHVS and CDR2 FQNEAQ. This CDR3 has 13 amino acids. The CDR3 DNA reads TGTGCCAGCAGCTTAGGTTTCCCTAATGAGCAGTTCTTC. Translation: CASSLGFPNEQFF.

The chain uses TRBV6-6 and TRBJ2-7, with a tentative D call TRBD1 (5 bases). CDR1 MNHNY and CDR2 SVGAGI come from the germline V gene (reference sequence). V was pared by 5 bases and J by 6 bases, with 17 bases between. This CDR3 is built from 14 residues. CDR3 DNA sequence: TGTGCCAGCAGTCTAACGGCCCAGGGATCCGAGCAGTACTTC. Encoded protein: CASSLTAQGSEQYF.

The chain combines TRBV6-5 with TRBJ1-1; tentatively, D is TRBD1 (5 bases). From germline, CDR1 is MNHEY and CDR2 SVGAGI. This CDR3 spans 15 amino acids. With 6 bases removed from V and 1 base from J, the gap between germline ends came to 15 bases. The CDR3 loop reads CASSPLTAENTEAFF. CDR3 bases: TGTGCCAGCAGCCCACTGACAGCAGAGAACACTGAAGCTTTCTTT.

V is TRBV28 and J is TRBJ2-1; D perhaps matches TRBD1 (6 bases). V dropped 7 bases and J dropped 9 bases, with 19 bases sitting between them. CDR3 length: 14 amino acids. Germline CDR1 and CDR2: MDHEN and SYDVKM. The CDR3 loop reads CASTPTDTGIEQFF. The DNA for the CDR3 is TGTGCCAGCACCCCGACAGATACAGGGATTGAGCAGTTCTTC.

This chain connects TRBV5-1 to TRBJ1-1; D possibly corresponds to TRBD1 (6 bases). Germline V gene sequence: CDR1 SGHRS, CDR2 YFSETQ. V was trimmed by 4 bases and J by 4 bases, leaving 14 bases between them. There are 14 residues in the CDR3. CDR3 bases: TGCGCCAGCAGCATAGCCCCAGGGGCCACTGAAGCTTTCTTT. Amino acid sequence: CASSIAPGATEAFF.

This chain uses TRBV28 with TRBJ1-5; 8 bases are shared with TRBD1. This CDR3 has 15 amino acids. Germline lookup yields CDR1 MDHEN and CDR2 SYDVKM. Unmatched junction bases numbered 8, after V lost 4 bases and J lost 6 bases. CDR3 protein: CASSYRGRSGQPQHF. In nucleotides, the CDR3 is TGTGCCAGCAGTTACAGGGGGAGGTCGGGTCAGCCCCAGCATTTT.

The chain employs TRBV27 and TRBJ2-2; D may be TRBD1 (6 bases). This CDR3 contains 15 residues. The germline V gene encodes CDR1 MNHEY and CDR2 SMNVEV (reference sequence). Trimming cost V 6 bases and J 6 bases, with 17 bases left between them. CDR3 bases: TGTGCCAGCAGAATACAGGGTATTTTGGCCGGGGAGCTGTTTTTT. Its translation: CASRIQGILAGELFF.

J is TRBJ1-5 and V is TRBV6-6; D is possibly TRBD1 (5 bases). The CDR3 contains 15 residues. Per the germline V gene, CDR1 is MNHNY and CDR2 is SVGAGI (reference sequence). Trimming stripped 2 bases from V and 5 bases from J, with 13 bases between. The CDR3 bases are TGTGCCAGCAGTTACGGCCAGGGAGGGGATCAGCCCCAGCATTTT. Its translation: CASSYGQGGDQPQHF.

The table lists this clone with a few counts. The chain recombines TRBV5-1 with TRBJ2-5, with 10 nucleotides matching TRBD1. The ends lost 4 bases at V and 5 bases at J; junction bases unmatched: 8. The CDR3 covers 15 residues. Germline CDR1 and CDR2: SGHRS and YFSETQ. The CDR3 here is CASSPRQGAWETQYF. CDR3 sequence (DNA): TGCGCCAGCAGCCCACGACAGGGGGCTTGGGAGACCCAGTACTTC.

The chain combines TRBV5-1 with TRBJ1-1, with 8 bases fitting TRBD1. V lost 1 base, J lost 2 bases, and 4 bases stayed unmatched. This CDR3 is built from 15 residues. Looked up from germline, CDR1 is SGHRS and CDR2 is YFSETQ. The CDR3 sequence: CASSLFSGGNTEAFF. The DNA of the CDR3 is TGCGCCAGCAGCTTGTTCTCAGGGGGCAACACTGAAGCTTTCTTT.

The chain has TRBV4-1 and TRBJ2-1; 8 bases align to TRBD2. With V trimmed by 1 base and J by 9 bases, 14 bases remained unmatched. The CDR3 is 17 amino acids. In germline, CDR1 is MGHRA, CDR2 YSYEKL. The CDR3 sequence is CASSQVGVGTSGSEQFF. The CDR3 nucleotides read TGCGCCAGCAGCCAAGTGGGGGTTGGGACTAGTGGGTCTGAGCAGTTCTTC.

The rearrangement links TRBV9 to TRBJ1-3; possibly TRBD1 for D (5 bases). V lost 8 bases and J lost 1, with 10 bases in between. From germline, CDR1 is SGDLS and CDR2 YYNGEE. The CDR3 consists of 13 residues. In DNA, the CDR3 is TGTGCCAGTCGGGGGGTTTCTGGAAACACCATATATTTT. Amino acid sequence: CASRGVSGNTIYF.

V and J are TRBV15 and TRBJ1-2, with TRBD1 identical over 12 bases. Germline V lookup: CDR1 LNHNV, CDR2 YYDKDF (reference sequence). CDR3 size: 18 residues. J lost 3 bases, V lost 8 bases, and 16 bases had no gene match. The CDR3 sequence is CATEQRWDRGREDYGYTF. The CDR3 nucleotides are TGTGCCACCGAGCAGAGATGGGACAGGGGGCGGGAAGACTATGGCTACACCTTC.

This chain connects TRBV18 to TRBJ2-1; D unclear. Trimming removed 0 bases at V and 7 bases at J, with 16 bases between. The CDR3 length is 16 residues. Germline CDR1 is KGHSH and CDR2 is LQKENI. Written as DNA, the CDR3 is TGTGCCAGCTCACCACCGACTGGCGGTGGGTGGAATGAGCAGTTCTTC. As protein: CASSPPTGGGWNEQFF.

This clone occurred once. The rearrangement links TRBV12-5 to TRBJ2-7, with TRBD1 matching over 7 bases. The CDR3 length is 15 residues. The junction had 3 bases not matched to a gene; V was cut back by 1 base and J by 0 bases. Per the germline V gene, CDR1 is LGHNT and CDR2 is FRNRAP. The CDR3 reads CASGLGDSSSYEQYF. CDR3 in DNA: TGTGCTAGTGGTTTGGGGGACAGCAGCTCCTACGAGCAGTACTTC.

The V call is TRBV5-1, the J call TRBJ2-3; the match to TRBD2 covers 7 bases. V gave up 3 bases and J gave up 6 bases; unmatched junction bases: 7. Germline V gene sequence: CDR1 SGHRS, CDR2 YFSETQ. This CDR3 is built from 14 residues. The CDR3 bases are TGCGCCAGCAGCTCTCGGCTCGGGGGGGATACGCAGTATTTT. It codes for CASSSRLGGDTQYF.